These 15 T cell receptor beta chains originate from one sample sequenced in a study of response to subunit inactivated influenza vaccine. TCRdb itself ran the RT-PCR reads through MiXCR, one entry per CDR3 protein. The sample holds fewer than 550,000 distinct CDR3 sequences, about 25% seen once. The specimen was CD4+ T cells sorted from PBMCs, collected 5 days after vaccination. The receptors originated from a man in his fifties or sixties who received an inactivated influenza vaccine.

This clonotype was seen more than once but under ten times. V usage is TRBV7-2 and J usage is TRBJ2-7; 7 bases line up with TRBD1. Trimming removed 4 bases from V and 6 bases from J; junction bases left unmatched: 6. This CDR3 has 13 residues. Per germline, CDR1 SGHTA and CDR2 FQGNSA. The CDR3 bases are TGTGCCAGCAGCTCCGGGACAGTTTCCGAGCAGTACTTC. It encodes CASSSGTVSEQYF.

This sequence joins TRBV28 and TRBJ2-3, with TRBD1 as a possible D gene (6 bases). Germline V CDR1 and CDR2: MDHEN, SYDVKM. This CDR3 contains 15 residues. The V end lost 5 bases, the J end lost 4 bases, and 16 bases lay between the germline ends. CDR3 region: CASSPMGRGSDTQYF. CDR3 DNA: TGTGCCAGCAGTCCTATGGGCAGGGGCTCAGATACGCAGTATTTT.

The chain couples TRBV14 to TRBJ2-1; TRBD2 matches 9 bases. Germline V gives CDR1 SGHDN, CDR2 FVKESK. With 3 bases clipped from V and 8 bases from J, the junction kept 11 bases outside the gene matches. This CDR3 region has 16 residues. For the CDR3, the DNA is TGTGCCAGCAGCCAGGTTGGGCTAGCGGGAAATGATGAGCAGTTCTTC. Translating it yields CASSQVGLAGNDEQFF.

This clonotype was counted a few times. The chain joins TRBV7-2 to TRBJ2-7; TRBD2 might be the D (6 bases). This CDR3 contains 13 residues. The V and J ends lost 2 bases and 5 bases respectively, with 10 bases between them. The germline CDR1 and CDR2 sequences are SGHTA and FQGNSA. CDR3 sequence (DNA): TGTGCCAGCAGCTTAATGGGGGGAAACGAGCAGTACTTC. Translating it yields CASSLMGGNEQYF.

The chain has TRBV7-2 and TRBJ2-7; 9 bases are a match to TRBD2. CDR3 length equals 15 residues. Germline CDR1 SGHTA, CDR2 FQGNSA. Trimming cost V 3 bases and J 4 bases; bases outside gene matches: 7. The CDR3 reads CASSFGAGGIYEQYF. The CDR3 DNA follows: TGTGCCAGCAGCTTTGGGGCGGGGGGGATATACGAGCAGTACTTC.

The rearrangement uses TRBV25-1 and TRBJ2-3; D ambiguous. V was trimmed by 8 bases and J by 0 bases, leaving 12 bases between them. Germline V gives CDR1 MGHDK, CDR2 SYGVNS. The CDR3 has 14 amino acids. The DNA for the CDR3 is TGTGCCAGCCTCTCCGGGCGGAGCACAGATACGCAGTATTTT. This sequence encodes CASLSGRSTDTQYF. The full variable domain, rest sourced from reference TRBV25-1 and TRBJ2-3, is EADIYQTPRYLVIGTGKKITLECSQTMGHDKMYWYQQDPGMELHLIHYSYGVNSTEKGDLSSESTVSRIRTEHFPLTLESARPSHTSQYLCASLSGRSTDTQYFGPGTRLTVL.

This clonotype has at least ten counts. The gene calls are TRBV10-3 and TRBJ1-1, with 7 bases fitting TRBD1. The V gene end was trimmed by 0 bases and the J gene end by 5 bases; junction bases not matched to a gene: 3. The CDR3 consists of 14 residues. Germline V gives CDR1 ENHRY, CDR2 SYGVKD. CDR3 residues: CAISESPGGTEAFF. The CDR3 nucleotides read TGTGCCATCAGTGAGTCTCCAGGGGGGACTGAAGCTTTCTTT.

This clonotype was counted only a few times. The chain employs TRBV20-1 and TRBJ2-7; TRBD2 matches 7 bases. The length of the CDR3 is 12 residues. Per the germline V gene, CDR1 is DFQATT and CDR2 is SNEGSKA (reference sequence). J gave up 2 bases and V 5 bases, and 3 bases lay outside the gene matches. CDR3 region: CSARTRTYEQYF. DNA of the CDR3: TGCAGTGCTCGGACTAGAACCTACGAGCAGTACTTC.

CDR3 residues: CASSQLGTSVKNIQYF. The CDR3 region has the DNA TGTGCCAGCAGCCAATTAGGAACTAGCGTAAAAAACATTCAGTACTTC. V gene TRBV4-2 combines with J gene TRBJ2-4; 7 bases agree with TRBD2. The V and J ends lost 2 bases and 4 bases, in that order; junction bases with no gene match: 8. CDR1 and CDR2 (germline): LGHNA, YNFKEQ. This CDR3 is built from 16 residues.

In this sample, this clonotype turned up a few times. The chain carries TRBV6-1 and TRBJ1-4; 9 bases align to TRBD1. V was pared by 6 bases and J by 6 bases, with 11 bases of the junction left unmatched. In germline, CDR1 is MNHNS, CDR2 SASEGT. This CDR3 comprises 16 residues. The CDR3: CASRTSSGTGHEKLFF. The CDR3 nucleotides read TGTGCCAGCAGGACGTCATCCGGGACAGGGCATGAAAAACTGTTTTTT.

V and J are TRBV7-9 and TRBJ1-6; 8 bases match TRBD1. Germline V gene lookup returns CDR1 SEHNR and CDR2 FQNEAQ (reference sequence). J gave up 15 bases and V 1 base, and 8 bases lay outside the gene matches. The CDR3 is 14 residues long. The CDR3 DNA sequence: TGTGCCAGCAGCTTAGGAGGACAGGGCGGGCACCTCCACTTT. Amino acid sequence: CASSLGGQGGHLHF. The entire variable domain, with the rest obtained from reference TRBV7-9 and TRBJ1-6, is as follows: DTGVSQNPRHKITKRGQNVTFRCDPISEHNRLYWYRQTLGQGPEFLTYFQNEAQLEKSRLLSDRFSAERPKGSFSTLEIQRTEQGDSAMYLCASSLGGQGGHLHFGNGTRLTVT.

This clonotype was seen a handful of times. V gene TRBV6-2 or TRBV6-3 combines with J gene TRBJ1-5; D ambiguous. V lost 2 bases and J lost 12, with 17 bases in between. The V gene's germline CDR1 is MNHEY and CDR2 SVGEGT. There are 14 residues in the CDR3. CDR3 loop: CASSYHKVPVNQHF. CDR3 sequence (DNA): TGTGCCAGCAGTTACCACAAGGTTCCGGTTAACCAGCATTTT.

The chain employs TRBV7-2 and TRBJ2-1; 7 nucleotides agree with TRBD2. The V segment lost 2 bases and the J segment 6 bases; nucleotides outside the gene matches: 4. CDR3 size: 14 residues. CDR1 is SGHTA and CDR2 is FQGNSA in the germline V gene. The CDR3 reads CASSLLGGTNEQFF. The CDR3 bases are TGTGCCAGCAGCTTATTGGGGGGGACCAATGAGCAGTTCTTC.

This clonotype was seen repeatedly, ten times or more. The rearrangement links TRBV2 to TRBJ2-5, with 10 nucleotides matching TRBD2. Germline CDR1 is SNHLY and CDR2 is FYNNEI. The CDR3 covers 14 residues. V shed 2 bases, J shed 5 bases, and the junction held 2 bases outside the gene matches. CDR3 in DNA: TGTGCCAGCAGTGAACTAGCGGGAGCTGAGACCCAGTACTTC. Translating gives CASSELAGAETQYF.

V is TRBV5-1 and J is TRBJ2-5, with 12 bases identical to TRBD1. V gave up 4 bases and J gave up 1 base; unmatched junction bases: 8. Germline lookup yields CDR1 SGHRS and CDR2 YFSETQ. The CDR3 covers 17 residues. The CDR3 reads CASSVGQGAFSQETQYF. The CDR3 region has the DNA TGCGCCAGCAGCGTGGGACAGGGGGCTTTTTCCCAAGAGACCCAGTACTTC.